Listed below are T cell receptor beta chains from one sample, sequenced in a study of T cell clones after liver transplantation. Sequencing used immunoSEQ multiplex PCR; TCRdb keeps in-frame clones, though not all of them. Of roughly 80,000 clones in the sample, roughly 80% are singletons; the top ten hold 2.8%. Specimen: CD4+ T cells from blood, collected at the 22-month timepoint. The source of these receptors is a human patient who received a liver transplant. These T cells may partly come from the graft donor. The CDR3 runs from the conserved cysteine through the conserved F or W. The D gene is left open where the match is weak. Clone sizes are given selectively: once, few, many, or a class where the clone is expanded.

j_call clone_size d_call v_call cdr3_nt cdr3_aa
TRBJ1-1 - - TRBV7-6 TGTGCCAGCAGCGTTAGGGGATCAGACACTGAAGCTTTCTTT CASSVRGSDTEAFF
TRBJ2-4 - TRBD1 TRBV4-2 TGTGCCAGCAGCCCAGACAGGGTTAACATTCAGTACTTC CASSPDRVNIQYF
TRBJ2-5 - TRBD2 TRBV2 TGTGCCAGCAGTGAGACTAGCGGGAGGGGGGGAGAGACCCAGTACTTC CASSETSGRGGETQYF
TRBJ1-5 - - TRBV10-3 TGTGCCATCAGTGAGCTTGGGGGAGGTAGCAATCAGCCCCAGCATTTT CAISELGGGSNQPQHF
TRBJ2-3 - - TRBV30 TGTGCCTGGAGAACCGCGGGACCCACAGATACGCAGTATTTT CAWRTAGPTDTQYF
TRBJ1-4 - - TRBV7-9 TGTGCCAGCAGCCTCACAGGAAAAAATGAAAAACTGTTTTTT CASSLTGKNEKLFF
TRBJ2-7 - - TRBV28 TGTGCCAGCATAAAACGCCCGTCGAACGAGCAGTACTTC CASIKRPSNEQYF
TRBJ2-7 - - TRBV12-1 TGTGCCAGAAATACCTACGAGCAGTACTTC CARNTYEQYF
TRBJ1-5 - - TRBV6-5 TGTGCCAGCAGTTTAACCGATAGCAATCAGCCCCAGCATTTT CASSLTDSNQPQHF
TRBJ1-1 few TRBD1 TRBV5-1 TGCGCCAGCAGGGCCGGGACAGGGGGCATGAACACTGAAGCTTTCTTT CASRAGTGGMNTEAFF
TRBJ2-7 - TRBD1 TRBV18 TGTGCCAGCTCAACCCGACAGGGGGCGCATAGCTTGCGAGACGAGCAGTACTTC CASSTRQGAHSLRDEQYF
TRBJ2-7 - - TRBV7-9 TGTGCCAGCAGCTTAAATCCCGGGGAGCAGTACTTC CASSLNPGEQYF
TRBJ2-1 - TRBD2 TRBV29-1 TGCAGCGTTGGCGGGAGCTCCTACAATGAGCAGTTCTTC CSVGGSSYNEQFF
TRBJ1-6 - - TRBV25-1 TGTGCCAGCAGTGACGGTCTGAATTCACCCCTCCACTTT CASSDGLNSPLHF
TRBJ1-6 - - TRBV7-2 TGTGCCAGCAGCTTGGATACCGATTCACCCCTCCACTTT CASSLDTDSPLHF
TRBJ1-1 - - TRBV5-4 TGTGCCAGCAGCTTGGGGGGGGTGAACACTGAAGCTTTCTTT CASSLGGVNTEAFF
TRBJ2-1 - - TRBV6-1 TGTGCCAGCAGTGTGTTGAATGAGCAGTTCTTC CASSVLNEQFF
TRBJ2-2 few TRBD2 TRBV5-4 TGTGCCAGCAGCTTTCGGACTAGCGGGAGAATCGGGGAGCTGTTTTTT CASSFRTSGRIGELFF
TRBJ2-1 - - TRBV6-6 TGTGCCAGCACTTTTGGGGATTCGTACAATGAGCAGTTCTTC CASTFGDSYNEQFF
TRBJ1-4 - TRBD1 TRBV7-6 TGTGCCAGCACCCGGACAGGGGGCACTAATGAAAAACTGTTTTTT CASTRTGGTNEKLFF
TRBJ1-1 - - TRBV29-1 TGCAGCGTTGACAATTCAGGGGTCACTGAAGCTTTCTTT CSVDNSGVTEAFF
TRBJ2-7 - TRBD1 TRBV19 TGTGCCAGTGCCGGTAGGGACAGGGGCGACCACGAGCAGTACTTC CASAGRDRGDHEQYF
TRBJ1-5 - - TRBV28 TGTGCCAGCACCGTAAGCAATCAGCCCCAGCATTTT CASTVSNQPQHF
TRBJ1-6 - - TRBV19 TGTGCCAGTACCCGGGCCTCCTTAACGGGATCACCCCTCCACTTT CASTRASLTGSPLHF
TRBJ1-5 few TRBD1 TRBV4-3 TGCGCCAGCAGCCAAGGGGTCGGACAGGGGTCCAATCAGCCCCAGCATTTT CASSQGVGQGSNQPQHF
TRBJ1-5 - - TRBV25-1 TGTGCCAGCAGTGAAGATACATTTAGCAATCAGCCCCAGCATTTT CASSEDTFSNQPQHF
TRBJ1-4 - TRBD1 TRBV6-5 TGTGCCAGCAGCCTGACAGGGGCCATGCAACTGTTTTTT CASSLTGAMQLFF